Presented here are 2 T cell receptor beta chains from one specimen sequenced in a study of CD8+ T cells in alopecia areata. RNA was extracted and reverse transcribed into cDNA as the sequencing template. TCRdb's table, derived via immunoSEQ multiplex PCR, lists solely in-frame clones and lacks some. This table has 150,000 to 200,000 clones, 50% to 60% appearing once. Treatment in this sample: oral pan-JAK inhibitor, 5-10 mg twice daily. Sequenced material: CD4+ T cells sorted from blood, taken at week 4, from a patient treated with tofacitinib. The receptor source for this set is a human donor with alopecia areata.

The V call is TRBV6-5, the J call TRBJ2-5, with a possible D match to TRBD2 (5 bases). CDR1 is MNHEY, CDR2 SVGAGI, per germline. CDR3 length: 15 amino acids. V lost 5 bases and J lost 1, with 14 bases in between. CDR3 coding DNA: TGTGCCAGCAGTCCTGGTGAGGCGGGCCAAGAGACCCAGTACTTC. Translating it yields CASSPGEAGQETQYF.

This chain joins TRBV7-9 and TRBJ1-1; the D gene is possibly TRBD1 (5 bases). Trimming removed 4 bases from V and 10 bases from J, with 10 bases in between. Germline loops: CDR1 SEHNR, CDR2 FQNEAQ (reference sequence). This CDR3 is 11 amino acids long. The CDR3 sequence is CASSYGQGAFF. The CDR3 DNA follows: TGTGCCAGCAGCTACGGACAAGGAGCTTTCTTT.